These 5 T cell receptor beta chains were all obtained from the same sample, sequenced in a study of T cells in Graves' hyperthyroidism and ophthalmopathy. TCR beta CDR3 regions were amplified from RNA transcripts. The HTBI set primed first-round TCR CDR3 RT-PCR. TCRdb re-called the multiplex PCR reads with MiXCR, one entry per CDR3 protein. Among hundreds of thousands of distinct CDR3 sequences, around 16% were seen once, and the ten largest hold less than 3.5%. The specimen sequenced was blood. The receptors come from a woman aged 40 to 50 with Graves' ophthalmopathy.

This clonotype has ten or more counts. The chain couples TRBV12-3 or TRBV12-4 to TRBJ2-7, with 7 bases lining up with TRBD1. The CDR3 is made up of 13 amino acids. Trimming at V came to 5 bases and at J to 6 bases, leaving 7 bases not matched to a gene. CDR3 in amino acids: CASSNRDSGEQYF. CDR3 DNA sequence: TGTGCCAGCAGTAACCGGGACAGCGGCGAGCAGTACTTC.

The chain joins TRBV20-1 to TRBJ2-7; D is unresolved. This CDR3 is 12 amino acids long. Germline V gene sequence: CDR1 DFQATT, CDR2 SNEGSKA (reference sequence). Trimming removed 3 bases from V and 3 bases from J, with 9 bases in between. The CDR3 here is CSASVGNYEQYF. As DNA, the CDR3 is TGCAGTGCTAGTGTGGGGAACTACGAGCAGTACTTC.

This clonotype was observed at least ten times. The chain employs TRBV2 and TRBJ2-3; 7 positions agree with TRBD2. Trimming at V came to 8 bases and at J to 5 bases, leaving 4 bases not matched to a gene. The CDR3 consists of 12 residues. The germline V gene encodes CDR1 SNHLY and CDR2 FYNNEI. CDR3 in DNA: TGTGCCAGCGGGAGGGGACGAGATACGCAGTATTTT. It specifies CASGRGRDTQYF.

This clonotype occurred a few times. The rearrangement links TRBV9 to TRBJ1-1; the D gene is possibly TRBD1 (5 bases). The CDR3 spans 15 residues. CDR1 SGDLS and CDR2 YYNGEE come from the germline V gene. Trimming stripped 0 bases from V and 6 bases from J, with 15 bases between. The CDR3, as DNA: TGTGCCAGCAGCGTAGCCGGGGTCAGGGAGGCTGAAGCTTTCTTT. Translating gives CASSVAGVREAEAFF.

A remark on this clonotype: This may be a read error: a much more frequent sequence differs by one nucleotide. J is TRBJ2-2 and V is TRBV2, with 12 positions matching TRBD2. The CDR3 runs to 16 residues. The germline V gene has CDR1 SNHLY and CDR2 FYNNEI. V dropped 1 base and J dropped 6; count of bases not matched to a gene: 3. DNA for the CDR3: TGTGCCAGCAGTGAAGGACTAGCGGGAGACGCCGGGGAGCTGTTTTTT. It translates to CASSEGLAGDAGELFF.